This T cell receptor beta chain came from a study of blood T cell repertoires in COVID-19. Overall study context: In each case, the material was cDNA or gDNA derived from T cells, B-cell-depleted T cells, or PBMCs.

Study processing details: The authors estimated nucleated cell counts from reference gene primer amplification. Clones were read by immunoSEQ multiplex PCR, and TCRdb kept only the in-frame ones, dropping some. The V and J calls and clone size are taken from that table; D and trimming were inferred from the DNA. The table includes 250,000 to 350,000 clones, approximately 90% detected once. The germline V and J ends were trimmed by 1 base and 0 bases, with 13 bases remaining between them. The CDR3 runs 16 residues. Germline CDR1 is LGHNA and CDR2 is YNFKEQ. This chain joins TRBV4-2 and TRBJ2-7; TRBD2 might be the D (6 bases). Sequences were obtained from peripheral blood. This sequence was found in a man aged 18 to 29 with active or convalescent COVID-19. The CDR3 here is CASSQGGRDGSYEQYF. The CDR3 DNA sequence: TGTGCCAGCAGCCAAGGAGGGCGGGACGGCTCCTACGAGCAGTACTTC.